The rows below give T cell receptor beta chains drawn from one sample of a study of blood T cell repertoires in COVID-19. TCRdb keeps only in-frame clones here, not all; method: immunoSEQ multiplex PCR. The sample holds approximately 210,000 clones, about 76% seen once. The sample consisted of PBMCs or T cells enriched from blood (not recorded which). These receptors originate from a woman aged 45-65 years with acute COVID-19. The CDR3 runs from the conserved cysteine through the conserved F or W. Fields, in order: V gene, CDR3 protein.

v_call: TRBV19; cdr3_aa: CASSIEWFRGSNYGYTF
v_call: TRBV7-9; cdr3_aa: CASSLAGTSGGLSYEQYF
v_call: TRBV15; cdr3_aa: CATSRDLAVNTEAFF
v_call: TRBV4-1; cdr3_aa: CASSQETPRTIYF
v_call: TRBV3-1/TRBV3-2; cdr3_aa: CASRPGTSGLAGVNEQFF
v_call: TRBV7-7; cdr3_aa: CASSLAEASETQYF
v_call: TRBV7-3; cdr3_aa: CASSLTSGGQQFF
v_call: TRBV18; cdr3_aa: CASSPGTGGPETQYF
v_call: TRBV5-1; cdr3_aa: CASSLEGVANTEAFF
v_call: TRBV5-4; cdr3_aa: CASRRTLGGGSGETQYF
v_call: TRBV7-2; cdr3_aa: CASSLRRGQFYNEQFF
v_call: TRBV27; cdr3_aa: CASSRQGTNYGYTF
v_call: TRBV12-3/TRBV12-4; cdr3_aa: CASRRELNYGYTF
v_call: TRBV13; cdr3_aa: CASSPRGAGTRTGELFF
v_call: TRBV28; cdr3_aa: CSARDRRNGNTIYF
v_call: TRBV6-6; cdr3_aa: CASGRQPETQYF
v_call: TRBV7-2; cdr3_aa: CASSQAGVVTDTQYF
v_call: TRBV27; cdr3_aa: CASGTFLGVGVREQFF
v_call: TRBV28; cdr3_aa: CASSSQGQQYEKLFF
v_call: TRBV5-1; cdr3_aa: CASSSGTSGRKGYEQYF
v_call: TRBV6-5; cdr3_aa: CASTHIVNQPQHF
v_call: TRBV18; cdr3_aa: CASSPDRGHGRQETQYF
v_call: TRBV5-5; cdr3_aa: CASSLASNSPLHF
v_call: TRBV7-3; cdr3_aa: CASSPRTGDGYTF
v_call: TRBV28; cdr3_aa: CASRRDRGAKNIQYF
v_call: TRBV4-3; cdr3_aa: CASSQDRSRNTIYF
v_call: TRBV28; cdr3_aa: CASISGVGSPLHF
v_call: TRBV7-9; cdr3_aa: CASRTGGNTGELFF
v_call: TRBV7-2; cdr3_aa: CASSLALSGSFAGELFF
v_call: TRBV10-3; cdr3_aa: CATGGGATSGNTIYF
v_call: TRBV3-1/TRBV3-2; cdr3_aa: CASSQRRGTSVF
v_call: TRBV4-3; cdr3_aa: CASSQDTPTTGSEKLFF
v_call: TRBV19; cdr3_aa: CASSIKIYQPQHF
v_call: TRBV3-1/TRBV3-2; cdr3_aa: CASSPRLAGLTDTQYF
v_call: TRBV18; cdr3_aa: CASSPPGTGGIGEQFF
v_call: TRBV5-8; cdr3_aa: CASSLGAASGSRTGELFF
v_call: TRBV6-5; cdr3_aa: CASRPDRAEFYEQYF
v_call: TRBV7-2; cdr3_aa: CASSLGDRGGSEKLFF
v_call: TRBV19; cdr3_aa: CATSFRNTEAFF
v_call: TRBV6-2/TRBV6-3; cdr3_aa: CASSPSGTSTKGQFF
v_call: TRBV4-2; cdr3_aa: CASRPKSWEGSGAQYF
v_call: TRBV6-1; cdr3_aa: CASSEASRGVNEQYF
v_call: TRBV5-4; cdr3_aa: CASSSRLQQQAYEQYF
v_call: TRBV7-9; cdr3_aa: CASSFGGELSPLHF
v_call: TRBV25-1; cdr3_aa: CASRVTLGREIYEQFF
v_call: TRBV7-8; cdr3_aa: CASSTWGETQYF
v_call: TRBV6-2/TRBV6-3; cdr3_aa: CASSYQWPGELFF
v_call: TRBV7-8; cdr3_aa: CASSLARTFGSPLHF
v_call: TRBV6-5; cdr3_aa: CASRRQGPLGYTF
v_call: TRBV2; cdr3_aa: CASSEAQGYEQYF
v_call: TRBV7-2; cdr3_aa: CASSLFQGYGNQPQHF
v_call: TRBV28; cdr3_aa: CASRLQMSYEQYF
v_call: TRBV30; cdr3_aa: CAWKSGLVYNEQFF
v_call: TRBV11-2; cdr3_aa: CASSLSGGSGANVLTF